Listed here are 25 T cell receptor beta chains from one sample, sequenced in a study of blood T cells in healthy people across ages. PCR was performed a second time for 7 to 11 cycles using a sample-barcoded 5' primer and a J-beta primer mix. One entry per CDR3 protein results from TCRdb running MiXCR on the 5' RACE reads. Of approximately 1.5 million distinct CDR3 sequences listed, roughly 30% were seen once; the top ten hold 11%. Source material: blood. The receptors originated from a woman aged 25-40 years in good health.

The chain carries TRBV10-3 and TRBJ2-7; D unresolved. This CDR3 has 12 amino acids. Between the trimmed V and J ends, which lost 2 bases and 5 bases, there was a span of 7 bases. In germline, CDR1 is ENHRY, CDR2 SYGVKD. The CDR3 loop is CAISESRDEQYF. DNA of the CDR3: TGTGCCATCAGTGAGAGTAGAGACGAGCAGTACTTC.

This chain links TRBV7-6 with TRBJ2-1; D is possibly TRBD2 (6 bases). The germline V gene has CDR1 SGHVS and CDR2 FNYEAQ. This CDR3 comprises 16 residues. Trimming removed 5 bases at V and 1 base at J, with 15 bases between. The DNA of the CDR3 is TGTGCCAGCAGCCTCAGGCTGCGGGAATCCTACAATGAGCAGTTCTTC. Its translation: CASSLRLRESYNEQFF. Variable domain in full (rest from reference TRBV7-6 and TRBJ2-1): GAGVSQSPRYKVTKRGQDVALRCDPISGHVSLYWYRQALGQGPEFLTYFNYEAQQDKSGLPNDRFSAERPEGSISTLTIQRTEQRDSAMYRCASSLRLRESYNEQFFGPGTRLTVL.

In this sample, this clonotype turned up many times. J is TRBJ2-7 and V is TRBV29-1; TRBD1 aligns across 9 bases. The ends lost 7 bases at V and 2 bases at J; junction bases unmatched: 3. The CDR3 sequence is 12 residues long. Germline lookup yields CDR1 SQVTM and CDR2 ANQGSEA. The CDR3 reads CSGGQGTYEQYF. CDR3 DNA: TGCAGCGGCGGACAGGGGACCTACGAGCAGTACTTC.

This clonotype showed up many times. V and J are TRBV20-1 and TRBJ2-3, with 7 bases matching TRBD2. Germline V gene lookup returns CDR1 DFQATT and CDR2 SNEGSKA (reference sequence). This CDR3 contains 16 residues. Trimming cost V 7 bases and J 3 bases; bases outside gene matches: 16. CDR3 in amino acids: CSGSGTRSGVTDTQYF. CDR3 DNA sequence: TGCAGTGGTTCCGGGACGAGGAGCGGGGTAACAGATACGCAGTATTTT.

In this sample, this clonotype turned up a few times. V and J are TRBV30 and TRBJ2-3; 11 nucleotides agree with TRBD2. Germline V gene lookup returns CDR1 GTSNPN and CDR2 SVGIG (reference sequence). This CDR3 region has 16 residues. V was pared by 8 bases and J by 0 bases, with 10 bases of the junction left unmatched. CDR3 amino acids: CATETGLADSTDTQYF. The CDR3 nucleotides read TGTGCCACCGAGACGGGACTAGCGGATAGCACAGATACGCAGTATTTT. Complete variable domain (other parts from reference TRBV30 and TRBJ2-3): SQTIHQWPATLVQPVGSPLSLECTVEGTSNPNLYWYRQAAGRGLQLLFYSVGIGQISSEVPQNLSASRPQDRQFILSSKKLLLSDSGFYLCATETGLADSTDTQYFGPGTRLTVL.

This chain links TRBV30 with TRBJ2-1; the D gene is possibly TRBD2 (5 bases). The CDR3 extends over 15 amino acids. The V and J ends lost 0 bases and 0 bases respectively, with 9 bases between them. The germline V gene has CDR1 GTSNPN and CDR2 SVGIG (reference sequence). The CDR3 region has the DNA TGTGCCTGGAGTGTAGGACTCAGCTCCTACAATGAGCAGTTCTTC. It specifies CAWSVGLSSYNEQFF.

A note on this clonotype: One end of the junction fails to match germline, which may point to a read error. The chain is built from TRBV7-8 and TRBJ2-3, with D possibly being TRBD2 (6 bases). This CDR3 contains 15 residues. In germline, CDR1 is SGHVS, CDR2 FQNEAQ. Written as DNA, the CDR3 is TGTGTCAGCAGCCCACGGGGGTATGTTACAGATACGCAGTATTTT. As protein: CVSSPRGYVTDTQYF.

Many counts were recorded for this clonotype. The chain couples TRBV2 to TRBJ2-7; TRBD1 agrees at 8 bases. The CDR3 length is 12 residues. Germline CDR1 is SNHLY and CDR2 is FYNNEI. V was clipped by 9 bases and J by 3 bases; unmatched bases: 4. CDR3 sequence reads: CASRDRGYEQYF. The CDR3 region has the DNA TGTGCCAGTCGCGACAGGGGCTACGAGCAGTACTTC.

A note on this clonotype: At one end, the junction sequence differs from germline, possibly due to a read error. This CDR3 is CASSLDARPGTNVLTF. The CDR3 coding sequence is TGCGCCAGCAGCTTGGACGCCAGACCTGGGACCAACGTCCTGACTTTC. The genes are TRBV5-1 and TRBJ2-6; no clear D gene. CDR1 is SGHRS and CDR2 is YFSETQ in the germline V gene. The CDR3 runs 16 residues.

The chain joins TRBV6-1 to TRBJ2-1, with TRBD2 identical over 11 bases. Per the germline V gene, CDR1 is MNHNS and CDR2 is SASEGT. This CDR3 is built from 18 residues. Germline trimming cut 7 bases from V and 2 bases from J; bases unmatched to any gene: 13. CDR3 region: CASIRLAGPQAAYNEQFF. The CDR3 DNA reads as TGTGCCAGCATTCGACTAGCGGGGCCGCAGGCAGCCTACAATGAGCAGTTCTTC.

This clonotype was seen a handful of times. This chain's CDR3 is CASSDGFSNQPQHF. The CDR3 DNA reads as TGTGCCAGCAGCGACGGATTTAGCAATCAGCCCCAGCATTTT. V gene TRBV12-3 or TRBV12-4 combines with J gene TRBJ1-5; D remains ambiguous. V lost 6 bases and J 0 bases, leaving 9 bases between the germline ends. The CDR3 is 14 amino acids.

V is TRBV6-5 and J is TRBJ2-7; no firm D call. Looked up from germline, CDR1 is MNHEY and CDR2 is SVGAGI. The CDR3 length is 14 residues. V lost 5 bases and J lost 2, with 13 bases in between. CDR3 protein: CASSEAAGAYEQYF. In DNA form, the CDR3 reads TGTGCCAGCAGTGAGGCAGCAGGCGCCTACGAGCAGTACTTC.

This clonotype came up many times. CDR3 sequence reads: CASSLLEGRGDTQYF. As DNA, the CDR3 is TGTGCCAGCAGTTTACTGGAGGGCCGTGGTGATACGCAGTATTTT. This chain connects TRBV12-3 or TRBV12-4 to TRBJ2-3, with TRBD2 as a possible D gene (6 bases). The V gene lost 2 bases and the J gene lost 6 bases, with 15 bases spanning the gap. This CDR3 contains 15 residues.

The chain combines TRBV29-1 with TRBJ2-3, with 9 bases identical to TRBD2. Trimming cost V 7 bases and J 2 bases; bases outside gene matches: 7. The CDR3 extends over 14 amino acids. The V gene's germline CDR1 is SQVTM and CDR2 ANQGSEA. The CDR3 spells CSAEGGRATDTQYF. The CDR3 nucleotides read TGCAGCGCCGAAGGCGGGAGGGCCACAGATACGCAGTATTTT.

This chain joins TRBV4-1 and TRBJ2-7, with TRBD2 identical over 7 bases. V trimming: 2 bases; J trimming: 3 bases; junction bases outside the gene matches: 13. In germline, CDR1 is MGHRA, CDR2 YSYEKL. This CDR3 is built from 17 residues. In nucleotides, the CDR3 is TGCGCCAGCAGCCAACCCTCAGCGGGGCTCAACTACTACGAGCAGTACTTC. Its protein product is CASSQPSAGLNYYEQYF.

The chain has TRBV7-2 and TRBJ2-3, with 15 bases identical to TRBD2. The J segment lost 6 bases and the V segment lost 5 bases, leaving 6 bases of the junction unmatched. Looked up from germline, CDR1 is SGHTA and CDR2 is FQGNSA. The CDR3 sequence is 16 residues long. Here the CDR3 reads CASSVTGTSGRDTQYF. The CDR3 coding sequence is TGTGCCAGCAGCGTGACCGGGACTAGCGGGAGGGATACGCAGTATTTT.

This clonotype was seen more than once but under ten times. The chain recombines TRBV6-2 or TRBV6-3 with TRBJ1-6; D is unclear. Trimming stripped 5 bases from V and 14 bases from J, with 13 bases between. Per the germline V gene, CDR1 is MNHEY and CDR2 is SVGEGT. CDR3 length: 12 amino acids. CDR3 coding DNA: TGTGCCAGCAGTCCGGACTTCGTGTCCCTCCACTTT. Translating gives CASSPDFVSLHF.

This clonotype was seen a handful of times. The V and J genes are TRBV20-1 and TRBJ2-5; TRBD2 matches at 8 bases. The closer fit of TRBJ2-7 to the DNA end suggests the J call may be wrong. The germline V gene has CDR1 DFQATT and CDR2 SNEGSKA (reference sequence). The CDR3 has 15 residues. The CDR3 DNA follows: TGCAGTGCTAGAGATGACGATAGCGGGACGGTCGAGCAGTACTTC. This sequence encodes CSARDDDSGTVEQYF.

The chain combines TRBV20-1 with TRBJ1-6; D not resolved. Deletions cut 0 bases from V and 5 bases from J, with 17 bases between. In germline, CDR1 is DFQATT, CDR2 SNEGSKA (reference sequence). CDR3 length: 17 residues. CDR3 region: CSARDPVRGVDNSPLHF. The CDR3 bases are TGCAGTGCTAGAGACCCCGTTCGTGGGGTTGATAATTCACCCCTCCACTTT.

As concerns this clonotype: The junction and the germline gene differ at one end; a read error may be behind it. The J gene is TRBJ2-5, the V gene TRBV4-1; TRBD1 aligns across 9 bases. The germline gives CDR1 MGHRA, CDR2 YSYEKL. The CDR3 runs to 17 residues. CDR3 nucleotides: TGCGCCAGCAGCCAAGATTGGGGACAGGGAGGGGAGGAGACCCTGTACTTC. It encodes CASSQDWGQGGEETLYF.

CDR3 residues: CASSLVPGEDTQYF. The CDR3 region has the DNA TGCGCCAGCAGCTTGGTACCAGGGGAAGATACGCAGTATTTT. The chain joins TRBV5-1 to TRBJ2-3, with D maybe TRBD1 (6 bases). The V gene lost 0 bases and the J gene lost 5 bases, with 10 bases spanning the gap. The CDR3 covers 14 residues. Germline V gene data show CDR1 as SGHRS and CDR2 as YFSETQ.

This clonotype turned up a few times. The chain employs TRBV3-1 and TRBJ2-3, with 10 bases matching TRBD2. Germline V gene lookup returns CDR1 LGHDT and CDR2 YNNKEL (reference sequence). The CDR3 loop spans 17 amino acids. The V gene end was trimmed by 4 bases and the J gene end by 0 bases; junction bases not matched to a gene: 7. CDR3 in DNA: TGTGCCAGCAGCCGGTGGCTAGCGGGGGCTAGCACAGATACGCAGTATTTT. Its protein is CASSRWLAGASTDTQYF.

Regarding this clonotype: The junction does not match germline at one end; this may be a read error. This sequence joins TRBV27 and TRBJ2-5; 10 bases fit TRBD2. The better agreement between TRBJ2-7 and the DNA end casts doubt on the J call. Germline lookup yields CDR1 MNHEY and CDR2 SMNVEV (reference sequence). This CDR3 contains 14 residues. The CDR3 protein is CVSSLTSGKYEQYF. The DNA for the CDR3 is TGTGTCAGCAGTTTAACTAGCGGGAAGTACGAGCAGTACTTC.

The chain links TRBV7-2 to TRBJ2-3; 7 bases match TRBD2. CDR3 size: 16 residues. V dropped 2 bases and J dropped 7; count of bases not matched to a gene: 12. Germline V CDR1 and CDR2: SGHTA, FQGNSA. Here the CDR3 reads CASSLSRREFRNTQYF. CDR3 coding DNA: TGTGCCAGCAGCTTATCTCGGCGGGAGTTTAGGAATACGCAGTATTTT.

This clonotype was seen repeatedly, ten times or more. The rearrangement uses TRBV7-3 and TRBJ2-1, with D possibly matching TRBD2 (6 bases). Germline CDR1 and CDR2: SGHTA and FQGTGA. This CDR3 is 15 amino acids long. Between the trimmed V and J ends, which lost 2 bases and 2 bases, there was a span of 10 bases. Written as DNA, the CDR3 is TGTGCCAGCAGCTTAGACGGGAGTACCTACAATGAGCAGTTCTTC. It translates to CASSLDGSTYNEQFF.